This is a list of T cell receptor beta chains from one sample in a study of T cell changes during pregnancy in multiple sclerosis. Generated by immunoSEQ multiplex PCR, the TCRdb table keeps only in-frame clones and is missing some. The repertoire holds 80,000 or so clones, with 90% to 95% as singletons. Sequencing was performed on peripheral blood, taken before pregnancy. These receptors all stem from a female donor with multiple sclerosis, enrolled in a pregnancy study. CDR3s include the opening cysteine and the closing phenylalanine or tryptophan. D genes are given only for firm matches. A clone size is listed for some rows: how often the clone was seen (once, few, many), or a class if it is expanded.

J	V	D	size	CDR3	DNA
TRBJ2-3	TRBV9	TRBD2	-	CASSVVSGGADTQYF	TGTGCCAGCAGCGTAGTTAGCGGGGGGGCAGATACGCAGTATTTT
TRBJ1-2	TRBV25-1	-	-	CASSEAGWNYGYTF	TGTGCCAGCAGTGAGGCAGGCTGGAACTATGGCTACACCTTC
TRBJ1-4	TRBV10-3	-	-	CAIRDKFNEKLFF	TGTGCCATCAGAGACAAGTTTAATGAAAAACTGTTTTTT
TRBJ1-5	TRBV7-2	TRBD1	-	CASSRQGQGLSNQPQHF	TGTGCCAGCAGCCGGCAGGGACAGGGTTTAAGCAATCAGCCCCAGCATTTT
TRBJ2-7	TRBV7-9	-	-	CASSLNSAYEQYF	TGTGCCAGCAGCCTGAACTCGGCCTACGAGCAGTACTTC
TRBJ1-5	TRBV9	TRBD1	-	CASSADRGHQPQHF	TGTGCCAGCAGCGCCGACAGGGGTCATCAGCCCCAGCATTTT
TRBJ2-2	TRBV5-6	-	-	CASSFWERPGELFF	TGTGCCAGCAGCTTCTGGGAGAGACCCGGGGAGCTGTTTTTT
TRBJ2-7	TRBV7-9	-	-	CASSLSGSYEQYF	TGTGCCAGCAGCTTATCAGGGTCCTACGAGCAGTACTTC
TRBJ2-5	TRBV2	-	-	CASSHLLLGLVQTQYF	TGTGCCAGCAGTCATCTCCTTCTTGGGCTTGTGCAGACCCAGTACTTC
TRBJ1-2	TRBV29-1	-	once	CSVVKHAGNYGYTF	TGCAGCGTTGTAAAGCACGCAGGGAACTATGGCTACACCTTC
TRBJ1-2	TRBV7-9	-	-	CASSLNGRGPGANYGYTF	TGTGCCAGCAGCTTAAACGGGCGGGGGCCAGGTGCTAACTATGGCTACACCTTC
TRBJ2-1	TRBV7-3	TRBD2	once	CASSSSGGATDEQFF	TGTGCCAGCAGTTCGAGCGGGGGGGCCACAGATGAGCAGTTCTTC
TRBJ1-4	TRBV7-9	-	-	CASTKASEKLFF	TGTGCCAGCACCAAAGCTTCTGAAAAACTGTTTTTT
TRBJ2-3	TRBV6-5	TRBD1	once	CASSRTGKHTQYF	TGTGCCAGCAGCCGGACAGGGAAGCATACGCAGTATTTT
TRBJ1-4	TRBV5-1	-	-	CASSRGYSEKLFF	TGCGCCAGCAGCCGAGGATATAGTGAAAAACTGTTTTTT
TRBJ2-5	TRBV9	TRBD2	-	CASSVDLAGGVKETQYF	TGTGCCAGCAGCGTAGATTTAGCGGGGGGCGTAAAAGAGACCCAGTACTTC
TRBJ2-7	TRBV27	TRBD2	-	CASSPSGGPLSYEQYF	TGTGCCAGCAGCCCTAGCGGGGGGCCTCTTTCCTACGAGCAGTACTTC
TRBJ1-5	TRBV5-5	-	-	CASSLGGTSNQPQHF	TGTGCCAGCAGCTTGGGGGGCACAAGCAATCAGCCCCAGCATTTT
TRBJ2-7	TRBV27	-	-	CASSYDRFGYEQYF	TGTGCCAGCAGTTACGACAGGTTTGGCTACGAGCAGTACTTC
TRBJ1-5	TRBV6-1	-	-	CAAAGMEGQPQHF	TGTGCCGCAGCGGGTATGGAGGGTCAGCCCCAGCATTTT
TRBJ1-1	TRBV7-9	TRBD1	-	CASTIRDRNTEAFF	TGTGCCAGCACCATCAGGGACAGAAACACTGAAGCTTTCTTT
TRBJ1-2	TRBV7-9	TRBD1	-	CASVFRQGSYGYTF	TGTGCCAGCGTTTTCCGACAGGGGAGCTATGGCTACACCTTC
TRBJ2-1	TRBV7-9	TRBD2	-	CASSLGYGLAYNEQFF	TGTGCCAGCAGCCTAGGGTACGGACTAGCCTACAATGAGCAGTTCTTC
TRBJ2-1	TRBV7-6	-	-	CASSSALQINEQFF	TGTGCCAGCAGCTCGGCCTTACAGATCAATGAGCAGTTCTTC
TRBJ2-1	TRBV5-1	-	-	CASSLEPGLYNEQFF	TGCGCCAGCAGCTTGGAGCCAGGTCTGTACAATGAGCAGTTCTTC
TRBJ1-2	TRBV19	-	-	CASSIPNRGKGGYTF	TGTGCCAGTAGTATCCCCAATCGCGGGAAAGGTGGCTACACCTTC
TRBJ1-1	TRBV6-5	TRBD1	-	CASSYSGQMNTEAFF	TGTGCCAGCAGTTACTCGGGACAGATGAACACTGAAGCTTTCTTT
TRBJ2-2	TRBV19	-	-	CASSTGGGANTGELFF	TGTGCCAGTAGTACAGGGGGAGGTGCGAACACCGGGGAGCTGTTTTTT
TRBJ2-1	TRBV11-2	-	once	CASSLEATGTWDNEQFF	TGTGCCAGCAGCTTAGAGGCTACAGGGACATGGGACAATGAGCAGTTCTTC
TRBJ2-1	TRBV6-6	-	-	CASSSRGDNEQFF	TGTGCCAGCAGTTCTAGAGGCGACAATGAGCAGTTCTTC
TRBJ2-7	TRBV4-1	TRBD1	-	CASSQGQKIYEQYF	TGCGCCAGCAGCCAGGGACAGAAAATCTACGAGCAGTACTTC
TRBJ2-7	TRBV5-1	TRBD2	-	CASSQGGESYEQYF	TGCGCCAGCAGCCAGGGAGGGGAGTCCTACGAGCAGTACTTC
TRBJ1-4	TRBV19	-	-	CASSMEGGEKLFF	TGTGCCAGTAGTATGGAAGGAGGGGAAAAACTGTTTTTT
TRBJ2-1	TRBV30	-	-	CAWEGDNYNEQFF	TGTGCCTGGGAAGGGGACAACTACAATGAGCAGTTCTTC
TRBJ2-1	TRBV4-1	TRBD2	-	CASSQDRSGGPPDEQFF	TGCGCCAGCAGCCAAGATCGGAGCGGGGGCCCCCCCGATGAGCAGTTCTTC
TRBJ2-2	TRBV5-4	-	-	CASSLDQGPTGELFF	TGTGCCAGCAGCTTGGATCAGGGTCCCACCGGGGAGCTGTTTTTT
TRBJ2-7	TRBV7-2	-	-	CASSLGGLGVYEQYF	TGTGCCAGCAGCTTAGGCGGACTCGGGGTCTACGAGCAGTACTTC
TRBJ2-3	TRBV5-1	TRBD2	-	CASSPGGVATQYF	TGCGCCAGCAGCCCCGGGGGGGTGGCTACGCAGTATTTT
TRBJ2-1	TRBV7-2	TRBD2	-	CASSPTSESENEQFF	TGTGCCAGCAGCCCGACTAGCGAGTCCGAGAATGAGCAGTTCTTC
TRBJ2-1	TRBV29-1	-	-	CSAQGGNYNEQFF	TGCAGCGCCCAGGGGGGAAACTACAATGAGCAGTTCTTC
TRBJ1-2	TRBV18	-	-	CASSPLGPPYPPNYGYTF	TGTGCCAGCTCCCCCCTTGGGCCACCCTACCCTCCTAACTATGGCTACACCTTC
TRBJ2-6	TRBV9	TRBD1	-	CASSAGDSILNVLTF	TGTGCCAGCAGCGCCGGGGACAGTATCCTCAACGTCCTGACTTTC
TRBJ1-1	TRBV7-3	-	-	CASSLDRNTEAFF	TGTGCCAGCAGCTTAGACAGGAACACTGAAGCTTTCTTT
TRBJ2-1	TRBV19	TRBD2	-	CASSTGTSGYNEQFF	TGTGCCAGTAGCACCGGGACTAGCGGCTACAATGAGCAGTTCTTC
TRBJ1-2	TRBV18	TRBD1	-	CASSPGTGGYGYTF	TGTGCCAGCTCACCCGGGACAGGGGGCTATGGCTACACCTTC
TRBJ2-7	TRBV5-6	-	-	CASSPRAGTTSSYEQYF	TGTGCCAGCAGCCCGAGGGCGGGAACCACGAGCTCCTACGAGCAGTACTTC
TRBJ2-5	TRBV5-4	-	-	CASSLELPETQYF	TGTGCCAGCAGCTTGGAACTTCCAGAGACCCAGTACTTC
TRBJ2-5	TRBV18	-	-	CASSPRVAVQETQYF	TGTGCCAGCTCACCCCGGGTGGCAGTCCAAGAGACCCAGTACTTC
TRBJ1-3	TRBV7-9	-	-	CASSLGVSEDTIYF	TGTGCCAGCAGCTTAGGGGTTAGCGAAGACACCATATATTTT